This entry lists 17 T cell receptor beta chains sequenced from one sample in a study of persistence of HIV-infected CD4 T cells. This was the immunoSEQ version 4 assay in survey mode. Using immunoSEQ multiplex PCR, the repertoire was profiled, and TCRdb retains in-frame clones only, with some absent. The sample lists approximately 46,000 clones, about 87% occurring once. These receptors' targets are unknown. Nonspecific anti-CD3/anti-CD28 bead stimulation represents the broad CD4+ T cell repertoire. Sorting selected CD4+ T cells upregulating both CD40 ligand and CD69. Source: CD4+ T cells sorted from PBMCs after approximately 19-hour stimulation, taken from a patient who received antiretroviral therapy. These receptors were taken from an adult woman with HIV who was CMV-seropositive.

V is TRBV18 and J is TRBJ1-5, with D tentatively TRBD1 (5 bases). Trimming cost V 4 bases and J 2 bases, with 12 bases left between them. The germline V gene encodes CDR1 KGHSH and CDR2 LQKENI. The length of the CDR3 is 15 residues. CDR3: CASSLGQGGNQPQHF. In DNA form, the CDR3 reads TGTGCCAGCTCACTCGGACAAGGGGGCAATCAGCCCCAGCATTTT.

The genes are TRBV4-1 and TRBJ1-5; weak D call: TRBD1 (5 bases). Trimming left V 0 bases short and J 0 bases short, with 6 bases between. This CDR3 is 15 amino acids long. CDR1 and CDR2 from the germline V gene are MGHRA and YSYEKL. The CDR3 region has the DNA TGCGCCAGCAGCCAAGAGGGGGTTAGCAATCAGCCCCAGCATTTT. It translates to CASSQEGVSNQPQHF.

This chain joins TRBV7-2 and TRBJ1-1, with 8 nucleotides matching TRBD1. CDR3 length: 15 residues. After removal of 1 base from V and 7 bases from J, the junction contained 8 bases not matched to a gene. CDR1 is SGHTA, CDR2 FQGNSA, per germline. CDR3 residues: CASSLVQTGTGEAFF. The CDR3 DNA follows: TGTGCCAGCAGCTTAGTCCAGACAGGGACAGGTGAAGCTTTCTTT.

CDR3 DNA sequence: TGTGCCAGCAGTACAGAGAAGAACACTGAAGCTTTCTTT. As protein: CASSTEKNTEAFF. The J gene is TRBJ1-1, the V gene TRBV6-4; D uncertain. This CDR3 is built from 13 residues. Germline CDR1 MRHNA, CDR2 SNTAGT. Trimming shortened V by 5 bases and J by 1 base, and 8 bases separated the two germline ends.

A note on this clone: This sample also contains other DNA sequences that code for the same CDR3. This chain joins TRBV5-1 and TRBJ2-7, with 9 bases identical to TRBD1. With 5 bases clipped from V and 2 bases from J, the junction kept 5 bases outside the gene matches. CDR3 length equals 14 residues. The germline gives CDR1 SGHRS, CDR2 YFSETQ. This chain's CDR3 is CASSSGTGTYEQYF. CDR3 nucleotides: TGCGCCAGCAGTTCCGGGACAGGGACCTACGAGCAGTACTTC.

CDR3 in DNA: TGTGCCAGCAGTTACTCGAGTGGGGTAGAAAGGTTCTTT. It encodes CASSYSSGVERFF. The rearrangement joins TRBV6-6 to TRBJ1-1; D unresolved. Trimming shortened V by 0 bases and J by 14 bases, and 16 bases separated the two germline ends. CDR3 size: 13 residues. Germline-derived CDR1 and CDR2 are MNHNY and SVGAGI (reference sequence).

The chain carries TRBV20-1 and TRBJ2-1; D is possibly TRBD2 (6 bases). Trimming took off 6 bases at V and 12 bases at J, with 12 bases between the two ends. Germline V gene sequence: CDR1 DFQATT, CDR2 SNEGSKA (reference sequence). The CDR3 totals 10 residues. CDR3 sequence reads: CSAPRDSQFF. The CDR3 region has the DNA TGCAGTGCCCCACGGGACTCGCAGTTCTTC.

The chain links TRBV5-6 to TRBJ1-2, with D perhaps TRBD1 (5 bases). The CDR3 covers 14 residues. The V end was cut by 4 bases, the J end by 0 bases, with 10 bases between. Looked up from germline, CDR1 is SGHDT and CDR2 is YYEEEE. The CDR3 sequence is CASSPPTANYGYTF. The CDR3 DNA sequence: TGTGCCAGCAGCCCCCCGACAGCTAACTATGGCTACACCTTC.

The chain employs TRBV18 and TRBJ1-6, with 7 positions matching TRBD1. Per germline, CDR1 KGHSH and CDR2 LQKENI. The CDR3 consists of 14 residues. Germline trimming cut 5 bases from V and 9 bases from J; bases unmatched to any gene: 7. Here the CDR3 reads CASSITGEGSPLHF. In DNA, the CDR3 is TGTGCCAGCTCAATCACAGGGGAGGGTTCACCCCTCCACTTT.

CDR3 sequence reads: CASSLFVQGARVISYEQYF. The CDR3 coding sequence is TGCGCCAGCAGCTTGTTCGTTCAGGGGGCGCGGGTTATTTCCTACGAGCAGTACTTC. This chain joins TRBV5-1 and TRBJ2-7, with 8 bases fitting TRBD1. V lost 1 base, J lost 1 base, and 16 bases stayed unmatched. The germline V gene has CDR1 SGHRS and CDR2 YFSETQ. This CDR3 comprises 19 residues.

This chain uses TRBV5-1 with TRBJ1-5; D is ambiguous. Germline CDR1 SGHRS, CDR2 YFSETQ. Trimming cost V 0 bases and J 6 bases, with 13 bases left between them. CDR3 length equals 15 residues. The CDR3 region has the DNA TGCGCCAGCAGCTTGGGGGCCGTTGTAGGTCAGCCCCAGCATTTT. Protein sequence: CASSLGAVVGQPQHF.

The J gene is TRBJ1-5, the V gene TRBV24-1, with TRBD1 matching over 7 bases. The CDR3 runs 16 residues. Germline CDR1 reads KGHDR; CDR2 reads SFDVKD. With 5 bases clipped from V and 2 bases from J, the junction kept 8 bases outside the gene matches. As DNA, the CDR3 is TGTGCCACCAGTGGTAGTACAGGGGCTCGCAATCAGCCCCAGCATTTT. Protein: CATSGSTGARNQPQHF.

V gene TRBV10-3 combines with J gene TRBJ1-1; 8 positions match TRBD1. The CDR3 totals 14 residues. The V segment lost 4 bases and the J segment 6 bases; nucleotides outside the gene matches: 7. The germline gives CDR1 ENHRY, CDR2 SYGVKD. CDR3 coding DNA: TGTGCCATCAGTGGCACAGGGGGTCAGGCTGAAGCTTTCTTT. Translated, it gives CAISGTGGQAEAFF.

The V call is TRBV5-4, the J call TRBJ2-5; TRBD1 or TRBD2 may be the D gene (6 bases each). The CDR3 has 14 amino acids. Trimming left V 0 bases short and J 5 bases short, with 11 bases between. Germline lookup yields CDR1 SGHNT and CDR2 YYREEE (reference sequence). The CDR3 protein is CASSLEGGGETQYF. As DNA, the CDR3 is TGTGCCAGCAGCTTGGAAGGGGGAGGTGAGACCCAGTACTTC.

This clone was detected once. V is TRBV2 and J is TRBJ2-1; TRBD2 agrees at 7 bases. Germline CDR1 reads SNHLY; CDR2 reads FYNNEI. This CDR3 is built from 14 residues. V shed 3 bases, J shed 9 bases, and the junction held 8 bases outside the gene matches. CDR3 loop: CASSDRTRISEQFF. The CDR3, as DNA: TGTGCCAGCAGTGACCGGACTAGAATCAGTGAGCAGTTCTTC.

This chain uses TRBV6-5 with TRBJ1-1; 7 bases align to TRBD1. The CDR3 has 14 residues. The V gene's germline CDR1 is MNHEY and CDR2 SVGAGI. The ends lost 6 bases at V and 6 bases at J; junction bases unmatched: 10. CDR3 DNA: TGTGCCAGCAGCCATCTTGACAGGGAATCTGAAGCTTTCTTT. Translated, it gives CASSHLDRESEAFF.

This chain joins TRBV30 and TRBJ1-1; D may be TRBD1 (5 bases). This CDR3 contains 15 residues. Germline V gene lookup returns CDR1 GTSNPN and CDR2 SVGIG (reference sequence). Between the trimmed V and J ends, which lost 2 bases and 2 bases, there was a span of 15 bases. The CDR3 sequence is CAWSPRGRGNTEAFF. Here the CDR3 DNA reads TGTGCCTGGAGTCCCAGAGGGAGGGGAAACACTGAAGCTTTCTTT. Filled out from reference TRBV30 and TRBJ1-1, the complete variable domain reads SQTIHQWPATLVQPVGSPLSLECTVEGTSNPNLYWYRQAAGRGLQLLFYSVGIGQISSEVPQNLSASRPQDRQFILSSKKLLLSDSGFYLCAWSPRGRGNTEAFFGQGTRLTVV.